Sequencing of this T cell receptor beta chain was carried out in a study of T cell responses to AZD1222 COVID-19 vaccine. TCRdb's copy holds only in-frame clones and misses some; the assay was immunoSEQ multiplex PCR. This sample has about 76,000 clones, with about three quarters found just once. The TCR originated in an adult who received the MenACWY meningococcal vaccine as a control. The source material was peripheral blood, sampled 28 days after the second dose of the MenACWY control vaccine.

The CDR3 here is CASSLEGQLKFF. For the CDR3, the DNA is TGCGCCAGCAGCTTGGAGGGGCAGTTGAAGTTCTTC. The chain uses TRBV5-1 and TRBJ2-1; tentative D call: TRBD1 (5 bases). The CDR3 runs 12 residues. Trimming took 0 bases from V and 14 from J, leaving 12 bases between them. Looked up from germline, CDR1 is SGHRS and CDR2 is YFSETQ. The full variable domain, completed using reference TRBV5-1 and TRBJ2-1, is KAGVTQTPRYLIKTRGQQVTLSCSPISGHRSVSWYQQTPGQGLQFLFEYFSETQRNKGNFPGRFSGRQFSNSRSEMNVSTLELGDSALYLCASSLEGQLKFFGPGTRLTVL.